This TCR beta chain is from a study of T cells in Graves' hyperthyroidism and ophthalmopathy. Study-level results: The model identified upcoming ophthalmopathy a median approximately seven months ahead of onset.

This clonotype came up many times. Its antigen is unidentified. Germline V gene lookup returns CDR1 KGHDR and CDR2 SFDVKD. CDR3 length equals 13 residues. Trimming removed 7 bases from V and 5 bases from J, with 11 bases in between. The CDR3 regions of TCR beta were amplified from RNA transcripts. Initially, a first-round RT-PCR of the TCR CDR3 employed the HTBI primer set. TCRdb redid the calling of the multiplex PCR reads with MiXCR, one entry per CDR3 protein. Altogether about 300,000 distinct CDR3 sequences are present, 16% being singletons, with the ten largest covering around a third. The chain links TRBV24-1 to TRBJ2-1; D not certain. Sequencing was done on a sample of blood. This TCR came from a man younger than 40 with Graves' hyperthyroidism. CDR3 protein: CATRGIGDNEQFF. The CDR3 DNA reads as TGTGCCACCAGGGGCATTGGGGACAATGAGCAGTTCTTC.